These 27 T cell receptor beta chains came from one sample sequenced in a study of T cells in Graves' hyperthyroidism and ophthalmopathy. The TCR beta CDR3 regions underwent amplification using RNA transcripts as the source. HTBI primers were used for first-round RT-PCR of the TCR CDR3. TCRdb called the multiplex PCR reads again in MiXCR, with one record for every CDR3 protein. The sample lists around 490,000 distinct CDR3 sequences; around 20% were seen once. Sequenced sample: blood. All receptors derive from a man in his forties or fifties with Graves' ophthalmopathy.

As to this clonotype: This may come from a read error, since a much larger clone is one base off. The chain uses TRBV30 and TRBJ1-1, with D hard to call. From germline, CDR1 is GTSNPN and CDR2 SVGIG (reference sequence). The V and J ends lost 2 bases and 1 base respectively, with 8 bases between them. This CDR3 contains 13 residues. The chain's CDR3 is CAWSRSQNTEAFF. CDR3 in DNA: TGTGCCTGGAGTAGGTCGCAGAACACTGAAGCTTTCTTT.

The chain carries TRBV2 and TRBJ1-4, with 7 nucleotides matching TRBD1. Germline CDR1 reads SNHLY; CDR2 reads FYNNEI. The CDR3 runs to 14 residues. With V trimmed by 6 bases and J by 8 bases, 9 bases remained unmatched. The CDR3 is CASSGQAIQEKLFF. As DNA, the CDR3 is TGTGCCAGCAGCGGACAGGCCATTCAGGAAAAACTGTTTTTT. Looking up the rest from reference TRBV2 and TRBJ1-4 gives the full variable domain: EPEVTQTPSHQVTQMGQEVILRCVPISNHLYFYWYRQILGQKVEFLVSFYNNEISEKSEIFDDQFSVERPDGSNFTLKIRSTKLEDSAMYFCASSGQAIQEKLFFGSGTQLSVL.

The rearrangement joins TRBV29-1 to TRBJ2-5, with no clear D. This CDR3 is built from 12 residues. Germline-derived CDR1 and CDR2 are SQVTM and ANQGSEA. The V gene lost 1 base and the J gene lost 2 bases, with 5 bases spanning the gap. In nucleotides, the CDR3 is TGCAGCGTTGAAGCCCAGCAAGAGACCCAGTACTTC. Amino acid sequence: CSVEAQQETQYF.

This clonotype was recorded at least ten times. The chain recombines TRBV5-1 with TRBJ1-1; D not certain. Germline-derived CDR1 and CDR2 are SGHRS and YFSETQ. Trimming left V 4 bases short and J 2 bases short, with 9 bases between. This CDR3 is 13 amino acids long. The CDR3 bases are TGCGCCAGCAGCATAGATCCTAACACTGAAGCTTTCTTT. Protein product: CASSIDPNTEAFF.

This clonotype was observed a handful of times. V usage is TRBV7-9 and J usage is TRBJ2-7; no reliable D call. Germline assignment: CDR1 SEHNR and CDR2 FQNEAQ (reference sequence). The length of the CDR3 is 12 residues. V lost 3 bases and J 2 bases, leaving 5 bases between the germline ends. The CDR3 spells CASSFAPYEQYF. CDR3 sequence (DNA): TGTGCCAGCAGCTTCGCGCCCTACGAGCAGTACTTC.

In its sample, this clonotype was seen a few times. V usage is TRBV3-1 and J usage is TRBJ2-1; unclear D gene. The CDR3 runs 17 residues. Germline CDR1 and CDR2: LGHDT and YNNKEL (reference sequence). V was shortened by 0 bases and J by 0 bases, with 12 bases between the two germline ends. CDR3: CASSQEPTASSYNEQFF. CDR3 DNA sequence: TGTGCCAGCAGCCAAGAACCGACTGCTAGCTCCTACAATGAGCAGTTCTTC.

The table lists this clonotype with many counts. V usage is TRBV28 and J usage is TRBJ2-7; TRBD1 might be the D (8 bases). CDR3 length: 16 residues. V was pared by 5 bases and J by 3 bases, with 20 bases between. Germline V gene data show CDR1 as MDHEN and CDR2 as SYDVKM. CDR3 DNA: TGTGCCAGCAGTATGGGGGGGCAGGGGGCCTTCTACGAGCAGTACTTC. It specifies CASSMGGQGAFYEQYF.

This clonotype was observed a few times. The chain combines TRBV7-3 with TRBJ2-1, with TRBD2 identical over 7 bases. This CDR3 has 15 residues. Germline loops: CDR1 SGHTA, CDR2 FQGTGA. Trimming took 2 bases from V and 10 from J; bases not matched to a gene: 11. The DNA of the CDR3 is TGTGCCAGCAGCTTACGGGCGGGAGAAAGGAGCGAGCAGTTCTTC. As protein: CASSLRAGERSEQFF.

This clonotype was seen many times. An end of the junction does not agree with germline; a read error may underlie this. The V call is TRBV7-9, the J call TRBJ1-1; D perhaps matches TRBD1 (6 bases). CDR1 and CDR2 from the germline V gene are SEHNR and FQNEAQ (reference sequence). This CDR3 has 12 residues. DNA of the CDR3: TGTGCCAGCAGATTAGGGGGACTTGAAGCTTTCTTT. Protein: CASRLGGLEAFF.

This clonotype appeared many times. The CDR3 region is CASSTATLGTSRASGRPDTQYF. CDR3 sequence (DNA): TGTGCCAGCAGTACCGCTACCCTCGGGACATCTAGGGCTAGCGGGCGGCCAGATACGCAGTATTTT. The rearrangement links TRBV28 to TRBJ2-3; 8 bases agree with TRBD2. Losses at the gene ends were 5 bases for V and 4 bases for J; bases not matched to a gene: 29. The CDR3 has 22 amino acids. Germline V gene data show CDR1 as MDHEN and CDR2 as SYDVKM.

This clonotype has just a few counts. The chain has TRBV6-1 and TRBJ2-7; possible D gene TRBD2, 5 bases. The CDR3 totals 13 residues. CDR1 MNHNS and CDR2 SASEGT come from the germline V gene. With 7 bases removed from V and 3 bases from J, the gap between germline ends came to 13 bases. The DNA of the CDR3 is TGTGCCAGCACTGCGGGTATCTACTACGAGCAGTACTTC. Amino acids: CASTAGIYYEQYF.

This chain uses TRBV5-6 with TRBJ2-5, with TRBD1 matching over 10 bases. Germline V gene lookup returns CDR1 SGHDT and CDR2 YYEEEE. The CDR3 has 19 residues. Trimming cost V 0 bases and J 3 bases; bases outside gene matches: 14. The CDR3 loop reads CASSLGRAWAGTGEETQYF. The CDR3 DNA sequence: TGTGCCAGCAGCTTGGGCCGGGCATGGGCCGGGACAGGGGAAGAGACCCAGTACTTC.

The genes are TRBV30 and TRBJ2-1, with a weak D call TRBD2 (6 bases). V shed 1 base and J shed 8 bases, with 18 bases lying between them. The CDR3 extends over 15 amino acids. Germline lookup yields CDR1 GTSNPN and CDR2 SVGIG (reference sequence). CDR3 sequence reads: CAWSGAGTIGDEQFF. Written as DNA, the CDR3 is TGTGCCTGGAGTGGTGCGGGGACGATAGGGGATGAGCAGTTCTTC.

This clonotype was picked up a small number of times. V is TRBV5-1 and J is TRBJ1-4; D unresolved. The CDR3 contains 15 residues. The germline gives CDR1 SGHRS, CDR2 YFSETQ. V shed 3 bases and J shed 4 bases, with 13 bases lying between them. The CDR3 DNA reads as TGCGCCAGCAGCTCCCGGACGGGCGATAATGAAAAACTGTTTTTT. Protein product: CASSSRTGDNEKLFF. The full variable domain, in which reference TRBV5-1 and TRBJ1-4 provide the parts outside the CDR3, is KAGVTQTPRYLIKTRGQQVTLSCSPISGHRSVSWYQQTPGQGLQFLFEYFSETQRNKGNFPGRFSGRQFSNSRSEMNVSTLELGDSALYLCASSSRTGDNEKLFFGSGTQLSVL.

This clonotype turned up a few times. The chain employs TRBV6-1 and TRBJ1-1; maybe TRBD1 (5 bases). Germline V gives CDR1 MNHNS, CDR2 SASEGT. This CDR3 is 14 amino acids long. Trimming took off 8 bases at V and 4 bases at J, with 17 bases between the two ends. CDR3 residues: CASPGGREGTEAFF. The CDR3, as DNA: TGTGCCAGCCCGGGGGGACGAGAGGGCACTGAAGCTTTCTTT.

The genes are TRBV11-2 and TRBJ2-1; 11 positions agree with TRBD1. Per the germline V gene, CDR1 is SGHAT and CDR2 is FQNNGV. The V and J ends lost 5 bases and 7 bases, in that order; junction bases with no gene match: 7. The CDR3 consists of 15 residues. CDR3 DNA: TGTGCCAGCAGCCCCGGGACAGGGGGTCTGAATGAGCAGTTCTTC. This translates into CASSPGTGGLNEQFF.

This clonotype has ten or more counts. The gene calls are TRBV30 and TRBJ1-1; D is possibly TRBD1 (5 bases). This CDR3 is built from 13 residues. Germline CDR1 is GTSNPN and CDR2 is SVGIG (reference sequence). Trimming removed 4 bases at V and 3 bases at J, with 12 bases between. The CDR3 here is CAWTWDGDTEAFF. For the CDR3, the DNA is TGTGCCTGGACCTGGGACGGAGACACTGAAGCTTTCTTT.

This clonotype was observed many times. V and J are TRBV28 and TRBJ2-7, with 7 positions matching TRBD1. The CDR3 has 13 amino acids. The J segment lost 3 bases and the V segment lost 7 bases, leaving 6 bases of the junction unmatched. CDR1 and CDR2 (germline): MDHEN, SYDVKM. The CDR3 is CASTRTGLYEQYF. DNA for the CDR3: TGTGCCAGCACGAGGACAGGCCTCTACGAGCAGTACTTC.

This chain joins TRBV7-9 and TRBJ1-5, with a tentative D call TRBD1 (6 bases). The CDR3 spans 15 residues. V lost 3 bases and J lost 0, with 9 bases in between. CDR1 and CDR2 from the germline V gene are SEHNR and FQNEAQ (reference sequence). The CDR3 here is CASSFEGGSNQPQHF. The CDR3, as DNA: TGTGCCAGCAGCTTTGAGGGGGGTAGCAATCAGCCCCAGCATTTT.

This clonotype was counted a few times. The chain couples TRBV6-5 to TRBJ2-1, with D unclear. The CDR3 is 12 amino acids. Germline V CDR1 and CDR2: MNHEY, SVGAGI. Trimming removed 0 bases from V and 6 bases from J, with 3 bases in between. This CDR3 reads CASSYSVNEQFF. The CDR3 nucleotides read TGTGCCAGCAGTTACTCGGTCAATGAGCAGTTCTTC.

This clonotype was found many times. The chain has TRBV27 and TRBJ2-1; 12 nucleotides align to TRBD2. The CDR3 runs 17 residues. The V gene's germline CDR1 is MNHEY and CDR2 SMNVEV (reference sequence). V dropped 3 bases and J dropped 9; count of bases not matched to a gene: 12. CDR3: CASSFLPASGRGPEQFF. DNA for the CDR3: TGTGCCAGCAGTTTCCTACCCGCTAGCGGGAGGGGTCCTGAGCAGTTCTTC.

This clonotype has just a few counts. The V gene is TRBV4-1, the J gene TRBJ2-1; D gene ambiguous. This CDR3 has 17 amino acids. V was cut by 0 bases and J by 8 bases, with 20 bases left in between. In germline, CDR1 is MGHRA, CDR2 YSYEKL. This chain's CDR3 is CASSQEDRSVRGYEQFF. The CDR3 DNA is TGCGCCAGCAGCCAAGAAGACCGAAGCGTACGCGGATATGAGCAGTTCTTC.

This clonotype was picked up many times. V is TRBV28 and J is TRBJ1-1; D unclear. The CDR3 has 14 amino acids. Trimming removed 5 bases from V and 0 bases from J, with 10 bases in between. Germline lookup yields CDR1 MDHEN and CDR2 SYDVKM. CDR3 sequence (DNA): TGTGCCAGCAGTACACGGGCCCTGAACACTGAAGCTTTCTTT. This encodes CASSTRALNTEAFF.

The rearrangement links TRBV6-1 to TRBJ2-7; D may be TRBD2 (6 bases). The V end lost 10 bases, the J end lost 4 bases, and 11 bases lay between the germline ends. CDR1 is MNHNS, CDR2 SASEGT, per germline. This CDR3 region has 11 residues. The CDR3 nucleotides read TGTGCCAACACGGGAGCGTACGAGCAGTACTTC. It specifies CANTGAYEQYF.

This clonotype was observed at least ten times. The rearrangement links TRBV5-1 to TRBJ2-7; no clear D. Trimming removed 2 bases at V and 2 bases at J, with 14 bases between. The germline gives CDR1 SGHRS, CDR2 YFSETQ. The CDR3 length is 15 residues. DNA of the CDR3: TGCGCCAGCAGCTTCGGTGCAACCTCGACCTACGAGCAGTACTTC. Translating it yields CASSFGATSTYEQYF.

Many counts were recorded for this clonotype. This CDR3 is CASSLAIPAETQYF. CDR3 nucleotides: TGTGCCAGCAGCTTGGCTATACCGGCGGAGACCCAGTACTTC. The chain joins TRBV5-6 to TRBJ2-5, with D unresolved. The CDR3 covers 14 residues. Trimming removed 0 bases from V and 5 bases from J, with 11 bases in between. The germline V gene encodes CDR1 SGHDT and CDR2 YYEEEE.

The sample holds many counts of this clonotype. CDR3 amino acids: CASSPRKQTQYF. The CDR3 DNA reads as TGTGCCAGCAGCCCTCGGAAACAGACCCAGTACTTC. This sequence joins TRBV3-1 and TRBJ2-5; no clear D. Germline CDR1 reads LGHDT; CDR2 reads YNNKEL (reference sequence). V lost 4 bases and J 6 bases, leaving 9 bases between the germline ends. This CDR3 is built from 12 residues.